Each of the 13 T cell receptor beta chains below was sequenced from the same sample in a study of PD-L1 blockade in urothelial cancer listed by TCRdb under 2017. Library preparation used the immunoSEQ multiplex PCR assay. Here the immuneACCESS table is served through TCRdb, limited to in-frame sequences with V and J called. Missing clones are a known gap in these copies; in checked studies unresolved V genes cover under half, and the rest lacks a known reason. This sample has about 90,000 clones in its table, and 90% of those were observed once. The ten biggest clones cover over 8.5% of the sample. The specimen was PBMCs, collected around atezolizumab (anti-PD-L1) treatment. These receptors were taken from a man between 60 and 70 years old with urothelial cancer.

V is TRBV5-1 and J is TRBJ2-7, with D tentatively TRBD1 (6 bases). CDR1 is SGHRS, CDR2 YFSETQ, per germline. The V and J ends lost 3 bases and 5 bases respectively, with 12 bases between them. The CDR3 contains 13 residues. CDR3 bases: TGCGCCAGCAGCTCGTTACAGGGCGACGAGCAGTACTTC. Protein sequence: CASSSLQGDEQYF.

The chain recombines TRBV9 with TRBJ2-3, with 9 bases that match TRBD2. V lost 0 bases to trimming and J lost 3 bases; unmatched junction nucleotides: 5. The CDR3 covers 16 residues. The germline CDR1 and CDR2 sequences are SGDLS and YYNGEE. CDR3 protein: CASSVVAGEVTDTQYF. The CDR3 DNA follows: TGTGCCAGCAGCGTAGTAGCGGGAGAGGTAACAGATACGCAGTATTTT.

Here the CDR3 DNA reads TGTGCCTGGATCCCTTGGACAGATGATGGCTACACCTTC. Its translation is CAWIPWTDDGYTF. V is TRBV30 and J is TRBJ1-2, with D perhaps TRBD1 (6 bases). CDR3 size: 13 residues. Germline V lookup: CDR1 GTSNPN, CDR2 SVGIG (reference sequence). V lost 4 bases and J 6 bases, leaving 15 bases between the germline ends.

CDR3 residues: CASRSTGTGIDTQYF. CDR3 nucleotides: TGCGCCAGCAGATCTACCGGGACAGGGATAGATACGCAGTATTTT. This chain connects TRBV10-2 to TRBJ2-3, with 9 bases lining up with TRBD1. V lost 6 bases to trimming and J lost 5 bases; unmatched junction nucleotides: 9. CDR1 is WSHSY, CDR2 SAAADI, per germline. This CDR3 has 15 amino acids.

The J gene is TRBJ2-3, the V gene TRBV10-1; D not resolved. V was clipped by 3 bases and J by 2 bases, with 9 bases between them. The CDR3 has 14 residues. CDR1 WNHNN and CDR2 SYGVQD come from the germline V gene (reference sequence). The chain's CDR3 is CASSDLGNTDTQYF. CDR3 in DNA: TGCGCCAGCAGTGACTTGGGCAACACAGATACGCAGTATTTT.

V is TRBV6-1 and J is TRBJ1-5, with D hard to call. The CDR3 covers 15 residues. Germline V lookup: CDR1 MNHNS, CDR2 SASEGT. V shed 2 bases and J shed 0 bases, with 8 bases lying between them. CDR3 DNA: TGTGCCAGCAGTGAATCACAGTATAGCAATCAGCCCCAGCATTTT. This translates into CASSESQYSNQPQHF.

This chain uses TRBV2 with TRBJ2-2, with unresolved D. The germline V gene has CDR1 SNHLY and CDR2 FYNNEI. The CDR3 contains 15 residues. Deletions cut 9 bases from V and 3 bases from J, with 17 bases between. CDR3 DNA sequence: TGTGCCAGGACCGGATCGACTGGTTACACCGGGGAGCTGTTTTTT. It encodes CARTGSTGYTGELFF.

In regard to this clone: One junction end does not reproduce the germline sequence, and a read error may be involved. The chain is built from TRBV7-9 and TRBJ2-2; D possibly corresponds to TRBD1 (6 bases). Germline values: CDR1 SEHNR, CDR2 FQNEAQ (reference sequence). CDR3 length: 14 residues. The CDR3 spells CASSLHGDTGELFF. The CDR3 region has the DNA TGTGCCAGCAGCTTACACGGGGACACGGGGGAGCTGTTTTTT.

This chain joins TRBV7-2 and TRBJ1-1; 10 nucleotides align to TRBD1. The CDR3 covers 13 residues. With V trimmed by 7 bases and J by 4 bases, 3 bases remained unmatched. The V gene's germline CDR1 is SGHTA and CDR2 FQGNSA. CDR3 nucleotides: TGTGCCAGCATAGGACAGGGGGTCACTGAAGCTTTCTTT. Amino acid sequence: CASIGQGVTEAFF.

The chain combines TRBV6-5 with TRBJ1-1; D call uncertain. CDR1 is MNHEY and CDR2 is SVGAGI in the germline V gene. Trimming stripped 8 bases from V and 0 bases from J, with 10 bases between. This CDR3 contains 13 residues. The CDR3 coding sequence is TGTGCCAGCCTCGCACAGCTGAACACTGAAGCTTTCTTT. This translates into CASLAQLNTEAFF.

The chain joins TRBV4-3 to TRBJ2-3; TRBD2 is a possible D gene (6 bases). The CDR3 contains 17 residues. V was shortened by 0 bases and J by 0 bases, with 13 bases between the two germline ends. Germline CDR1 LGHNA, CDR2 YSLEER. CDR3 sequence: CASSQDRRGPSTDTQYF. In nucleotides, the CDR3 is TGCGCCAGCAGCCAAGATAGGCGGGGACCTAGCACAGATACGCAGTATTTT.

This sequence joins TRBV7-2 and TRBJ1-2, with no clear D. V was cut by 0 bases and J by 1 base, with 3 bases left in between. Germline V CDR1 and CDR2: SGHTA, FQGNSA. This CDR3 is 13 amino acids long. The CDR3 DNA sequence: TGTGCCAGCAGCTTAGCCAGTAACTATGGCTACACCTTC. This translates into CASSLASNYGYTF.

The chain carries TRBV18 and TRBJ1-3, with no clear D. This CDR3 comprises 17 residues. CDR1 KGHSH and CDR2 LQKENI come from the germline V gene. Trimming took off 0 bases at V and 0 bases at J, with 12 bases between the two ends. In DNA form, the CDR3 reads TGTGCCAGCTCACCACCGTCCTATGGAGACTCTGGAAACACCATATATTTT. Its protein product is CASSPPSYGDSGNTIYF. The complete variable domain, with remaining parts taken from reference TRBV18 and TRBJ1-3, reads NAGVMQNPRHLVRRRGQEARLRCSPMKGHSHVYWYRQLPEEGLKFMVYLQKENIIDESGMPKERFSAEFPKEGPSILRIQQVVRGDSAAYFCASSPPSYGDSGNTIYFGEGSWLTVV.